The present T cell receptor (beta chain) was sequenced within a study of shared clonotypes between healthy human individuals. Study details: There were three CD4 naive, three CD4 memory, two CD8 naive and one CD8 memory plates per donor. General study results and limits: Richness estimates generally favored naive over memory subsets.

V lost 2 bases, J lost 2 bases, and 10 bases lay in between. Germline CDR1 reads LGHNA; CDR2 reads YSLEER. This CDR3 region has 14 residues. Generated by immunoSEQ multiplex PCR, the TCRdb table keeps only in-frame clones and is missing some. The sample lists roughly 2,300,000 clones; around 92% were seen once. This clone appeared a few times. Its antigen is still unknown. This clonotype was sampled from a man aged 18 to 30 in good health. Some clones in this sample may be carry-over from other donors' samples. This chain joins TRBV4-3 and TRBJ2-7; a weak D match, TRBD2 (5 bases). The sample comprised naive CD4+ T cells from PBMCs. Indicated subset: CD45RA+ positively selected. CDR3 nucleotides: TGCGCCAGCAGCCAACTCCCCGGGACCTACGAGCAGTACTTC. Its translation is CASSQLPGTYEQYF.